What follows are 5 T cell receptor beta chains derived from one specimen sequenced in a study of blood T cell repertoires in COVID-19. Data came from immunoSEQ multiplex PCR; TCRdb stores just in-frame clones and leaves some out. The table has about 180,000 clones, about 84% seen once; the top ten hold roughly 6.8%. Specimen: peripheral blood. The receptors stem from a human donor in a cohort sampled during active COVID-19.

The chain uses TRBV6-1 and TRBJ2-1, with 8 positions matching TRBD1. The CDR3 totals 16 residues. Germline V gives CDR1 MNHNS, CDR2 SASEGT. The trim removed 2 bases at V and 8 bases at J, leaving 11 bases unmatched. The CDR3 coding sequence is TGTGCCAGCAGTGAATGGGGGACAGGCTTGGGGGATGAGCAGTTCTTC. Its protein product is CASSEWGTGLGDEQFF.

The chain links TRBV3-1 (or the pseudogene TRBV3-2) to TRBJ2-1, with D possibly matching TRBD2 (5 bases). Trimming removed 1 base at V and 8 bases at J, with 21 bases between. This CDR3 comprises 17 residues. Germline CDR1 and CDR2: LGHDT and YNNKEL (reference sequence). The CDR3 sequence: CASSQGPLESQSDEQFF. CDR3 coding DNA: TGTGCCAGCAGCCAAGGGCCACTAGAATCCCAATCGGATGAGCAGTTCTTC.

This rearrangement joins TRBV6-6 to TRBJ1-6; no clear D. V lost 7 bases, J lost 5 bases, and 9 bases lay in between. CDR3 length equals 13 residues. In germline, CDR1 is MNHNY, CDR2 SVGAGI (reference sequence). The CDR3: CASTTEHNSPLHF. DNA of the CDR3: TGTGCCAGCACGACGGAGCATAATTCACCCCTCCACTTT.

J is TRBJ2-5 and V is TRBV11-2, with D perhaps matching TRBD1 (6 bases). V lost 5 bases and J 3 bases, leaving 16 bases between the germline ends. CDR1 is SGHAT and CDR2 is FQNNGV in the germline V gene. This CDR3 comprises 15 residues. This chain's CDR3 is CASSPTGTPKETQYF. The CDR3 bases are TGTGCCAGCAGCCCCACCGGGACACCGAAAGAGACCCAGTACTTC.

The chain couples TRBV7-8 to TRBJ1-5; the D gene is possibly TRBD1 (6 bases). Germline V lookup: CDR1 SGHVS, CDR2 FQNEAQ. The ends were cut back, 5 bases at V and 7 bases at J, with 18 bases in the middle. The CDR3 consists of 15 residues. In DNA, the CDR3 is TGTGCCAGCAGCATAAGGACAGAGGGAAAACAGCCCCAGCATTTT. Amino acid sequence: CASSIRTEGKQPQHF.